The rows below give T cell receptor beta chains drawn from one sample of a study of neurological immune-mediated disorders. MiXCR, applied by TCRdb to the 5' RACE reads, yields one record per CDR3 protein. Among roughly 36,000 distinct CDR3 sequences listed, 6% to 7.5% were seen once. The material sequenced was CD4+ T cells from blood. All receptors derive from a man aged 45-60 years in good health. The CDR3 runs from the conserved cysteine through the conserved F or W. Fields, in order: J gene, V gene, clone size, D gene, CDR3 DNA, CDR3 protein. The D gene is left open where the match is weak. A clone size is listed for some rows: how often the clone was seen (once, few, many), or a class if it is expanded.

J gene: TRBJ1-2; V gene: TRBV20-1; clone size: many; D gene: TRBD1; CDR3 DNA: TGCAGTGCTAGAGAGGGACAGCAGTATGGCTACACCTTC; CDR3 protein: CSAREGQQYGYTF
J gene: TRBJ2-1; V gene: TRBV7-8; clone size: many; D gene: NA; CDR3 DNA: TGTGCCAGCAGCGGTCCTGAATACAATGAGCAGTTCTTC; CDR3 protein: CASSGPEYNEQFF
J gene: TRBJ2-6; V gene: TRBV12-2; clone size: few; D gene: NA; CDR3 DNA: TGTGCAAGTCGCTCCCCGGGACAGGGAAATCTGACTGGGGCCAACGTCCTGACTTTC; CDR3 protein: CASRSPGQGNLTGANVLTF
J gene: TRBJ2-5; V gene: TRBV10-3; clone size: many; D gene: NA; CDR3 DNA: TGTGCCATCAGTGCCGACAGAGTACAAGAGACCCAGTACTTC; CDR3 protein: CAISADRVQETQYF
J gene: TRBJ1-3; V gene: TRBV27; clone size: many; D gene: NA; CDR3 DNA: TGTGCCAGCAGGTTATCTATCTACTCCGGAAACACCATATATTTT; CDR3 protein: CASRLSIYSGNTIYF
J gene: TRBJ2-7; V gene: TRBV7-8; clone size: many; D gene: NA; CDR3 DNA: TGTGCCAGCAGCTTAAGGGCCGGGCCCGAGCAGTACTTC; CDR3 protein: CASSLRAGPEQYF
J gene: TRBJ1-4; V gene: TRBV7-2; clone size: few; D gene: NA; CDR3 DNA: TGTGCCAGCAGCTTAGCTTCGACGGAACGTAGGGAAAAACTGTTTTTT; CDR3 protein: CASSLASTERREKLFF
J gene: TRBJ2-2; V gene: TRBV20-1; clone size: NA; D gene: NA; CDR3 DNA: TGCAGTGCTAGAGATGAATCCCGGGACATCACCGGGGAGCTGTTTTTT; CDR3 protein: CSARDESRDITGELFF
J gene: TRBJ1-6; V gene: TRBV14; clone size: many; D gene: TRBD1; CDR3 DNA: TGTGCCAGCAGGCAAGGGGGCGCCGGTTCACCCCTCCACTTT; CDR3 protein: CASRQGGAGSPLHF
J gene: TRBJ1-5; V gene: TRBV20-1; clone size: many; D gene: NA; CDR3 DNA: TGCAGTGCTAGGGGTTCAGGGAATCTACAGCATTTT; CDR3 protein: CSARGSGNLQHF
J gene: TRBJ1-5; V gene: TRBV18; clone size: many; D gene: NA; CDR3 DNA: TGTGCCAGCTCACCAGAGAGGAGGGATTCGCGTAGCAATCAGCCCCAGCATTTT; CDR3 protein: CASSPERRDSRSNQPQHF
J gene: TRBJ2-3; V gene: TRBV4-1; clone size: many; D gene: TRBD2; CDR3 DNA: TGCGCCAGCAGCTCCCAGGGCGGGAGTGGAGATACGCAGTATTTT; CDR3 protein: CASSSQGGSGDTQYF
J gene: TRBJ2-5; V gene: TRBV7-7; clone size: many; D gene: NA; CDR3 DNA: TGTGCCAGCAGCTCTCACCGGGGCAACCAAGAGACCCAGTACTTC; CDR3 protein: CASSSHRGNQETQYF
J gene: TRBJ2-1; V gene: TRBV20-1; clone size: many; D gene: TRBD2; CDR3 DNA: TGCAGCCTAGCGGGAGGGCCCAACAATGAGCAGTTCTTC; CDR3 protein: CSLAGGPNNEQFF
J gene: TRBJ2-7; V gene: TRBV7-8; clone size: many; D gene: TRBD2; CDR3 DNA: TGTGCCAGCAGCTTAGCAGTTAGCGGGAGGCACTCCTACGAGCAGTACTTC; CDR3 protein: CASSLAVSGRHSYEQYF
J gene: TRBJ1-5; V gene: TRBV11-2; clone size: NA; D gene: NA; CDR3 DNA: TGTGCCAGCAGCTTTGGCGTGGCGGATCCTAGCAATCAGCCCCAGCATTTT; CDR3 protein: CASSFGVADPSNQPQHF
J gene: TRBJ1-5; V gene: TRBV20-1; clone size: many; D gene: NA; CDR3 DNA: TGCAGTGCTAGAGATCGGCGGCGGGGAAACAATCAGCCCCAGCATTTT; CDR3 protein: CSARDRRRGNNQPQHF
J gene: TRBJ2-1; V gene: TRBV7-9; clone size: NA; D gene: TRBD2; CDR3 DNA: TGTGCCAGCAGCCGGGGGGAAGGCTACAATGAGCAGTTCTTC; CDR3 protein: CASSRGEGYNEQFF
J gene: TRBJ2-1; V gene: TRBV29-1; clone size: NA; D gene: NA; CDR3 DNA: TGCAGCGTTGAAGATCTGGGTATTAGCGGTTACAATGAGCAGTTCTTC; CDR3 protein: CSVEDLGISGYNEQFF
J gene: TRBJ2-7; V gene: TRBV20-1; clone size: NA; D gene: NA; CDR3 DNA: TGCAGTGCTCGAAGCCTTCAGAGCTCCTACGAGCAGTACTTC; CDR3 protein: CSARSLQSSYEQYF
J gene: TRBJ2-3; V gene: TRBV5-1; clone size: many; D gene: TRBD2; CDR3 DNA: TGCGCCAGCAGAATACCAAGACTAGCGGGGAGGGCAGATACGCAGTATTTT; CDR3 protein: CASRIPRLAGRADTQYF
J gene: TRBJ2-4; V gene: TRBV20-1; clone size: NA; D gene: TRBD2; CDR3 DNA: TGCAGTGCTAGAGATGGGGAGGGGTGGGCCAAAAACATTCAGTACTTC; CDR3 protein: CSARDGEGWAKNIQYF